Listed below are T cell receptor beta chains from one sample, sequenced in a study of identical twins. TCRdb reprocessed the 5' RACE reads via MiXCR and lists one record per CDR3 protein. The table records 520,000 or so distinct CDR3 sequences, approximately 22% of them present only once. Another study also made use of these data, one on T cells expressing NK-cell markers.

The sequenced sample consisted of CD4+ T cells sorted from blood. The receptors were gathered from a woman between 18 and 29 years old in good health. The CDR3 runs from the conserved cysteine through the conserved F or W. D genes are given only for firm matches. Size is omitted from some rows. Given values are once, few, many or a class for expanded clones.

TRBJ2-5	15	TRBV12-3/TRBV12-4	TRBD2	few	TGTGCCAGCACCCAAGCGGGGGATCTCCAAGAGACCCAGTACTTC	CASTQAGDLQETQYF
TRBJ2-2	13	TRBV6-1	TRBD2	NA	TGTGCCGCCGGTGCTAGCGGGTACGGGGAGCTGTTTTTT	CAAGASGYGELFF
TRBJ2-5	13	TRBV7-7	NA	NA	TGTGCTAGCAGCTGGGGGACGGAAGAGACCCAGTACTTC	CASSWGTEETQYF
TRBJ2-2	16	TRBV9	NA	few	TGTGCCAGCAGCGCACAGGGTGGCCGTAACACCGGGGAGCTGTTTTTT	CASSAQGGRNTGELFF
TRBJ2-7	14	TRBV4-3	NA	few	TGCGCCAGCAGCCAAGACCTCGGCAGCCGCGAGCAGTACTTC	CASSQDLGSREQYF
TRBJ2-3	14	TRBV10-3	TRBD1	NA	TGTGCCATCAGGGACAGGGATCGTGGAGATACGCAGTATTTT	CAIRDRDRGDTQYF
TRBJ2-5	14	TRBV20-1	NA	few	TGCAGTGCTTTCTCCACGAGGGGGGGGGAGACCCAGTACTTC	CSAFSTRGGETQYF
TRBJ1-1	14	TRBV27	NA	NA	TGTGCCAGCGGCAGTTATCCTCTTGGGACTGAAGCTTTCTTT	CASGSYPLGTEAFF
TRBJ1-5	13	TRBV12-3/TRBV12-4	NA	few	TGTGCCAGCAGTCCCTCTGGGGATCAGCCCCAGCATTTT	CASSPSGDQPQHF
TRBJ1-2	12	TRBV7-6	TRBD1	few	TGTGCCAGCAGCTCCACAGGGGAGGGCTACACCTTC	CASSSTGEGYTF
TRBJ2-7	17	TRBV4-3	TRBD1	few	TGCGCCAGCAGCCAACACCCGGGACAGGCGGTAACGGGCGAGCAGTACTTC	CASSQHPGQAVTGEQYF
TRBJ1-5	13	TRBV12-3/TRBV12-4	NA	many	TGTGCCAGCAGTTTAGAGGCCGATCAGCCCCAGCATTTT	CASSLEADQPQHF
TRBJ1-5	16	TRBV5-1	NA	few	TGCGCCAGCAGCTTGTTACCCATCGATAGCAATCAGCCCCAGCATTTT	CASSLLPIDSNQPQHF
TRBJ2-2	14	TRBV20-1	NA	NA	TGCAGTGCTAGAGAAAGACTTAACACCGGGGAGCTGTTTTTT	CSARERLNTGELFF
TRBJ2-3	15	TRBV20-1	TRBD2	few	TGCAGTGCCGCGCGGACTAGCGGGGGAACAGATACGCAGTATTTT	CSAARTSGGTDTQYF
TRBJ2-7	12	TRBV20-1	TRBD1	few	TGCAGTGGGGGACAGGGGGCCCACGAGCAGTACTTC	CSGGQGAHEQYF
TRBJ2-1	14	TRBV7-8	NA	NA	TGTGCCAGCAGCCGACTACCTTCCTACAATGAGCAGTTCTTC	CASSRLPSYNEQFF
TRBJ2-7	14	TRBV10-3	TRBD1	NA	TGTGCCACCTCATTGGGGACAGGGGGCTACGAGCAGTACTTC	CATSLGTGGYEQYF
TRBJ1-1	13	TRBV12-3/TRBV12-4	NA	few	TGTGCCAGCAGACTTAGACAGGAAGGTGAAGCTTTCTTT	CASRLRQEGEAFF
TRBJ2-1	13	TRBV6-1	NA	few	TGTGCCAGCACCAGCAGCCCCTACAATGAGCAGTTCTTC	CASTSSPYNEQFF
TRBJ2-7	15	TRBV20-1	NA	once	TGCAGTGCTAGAGATGTAAAGGGGGGTCGCTACGAGCAGTACTTC	CSARDVKGGRYEQYF
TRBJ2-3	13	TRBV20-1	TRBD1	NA	TGCAGTGCTAGGTACAGGGGGCTAGATACGCAGTATTTT	CSARYRGLDTQYF
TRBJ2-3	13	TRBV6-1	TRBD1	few	TGTGCCAGCAGCCAGCCCGGACAGGGTTCGCAGTATTTT	CASSQPGQGSQYF
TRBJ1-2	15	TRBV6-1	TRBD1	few	TGTGCCAGCAGTCAGCGGACAGGGGGAGACTATGGCTACACCTTC	CASSQRTGGDYGYTF
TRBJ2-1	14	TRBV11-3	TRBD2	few	TGTGCCAGCAGCTTAGCTGGACTAGCCAATGAGCAGTTCTTC	CASSLAGLANEQFF
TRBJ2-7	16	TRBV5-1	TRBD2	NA	TGCGCCAGCAGCTGGTACGGGGGGTCTGGTTCCTACGAGCAGTACTTC	CASSWYGGSGSYEQYF
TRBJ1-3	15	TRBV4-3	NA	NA	TGCGCCAGCAGCCCAGAGGGGGGCTCTGGAAACACCATATATTTT	CASSPEGGSGNTIYF
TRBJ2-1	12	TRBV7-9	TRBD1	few	TGTGCCAGCAGCCAACAGGGGGGTGAGCAGTTCTTC	CASSQQGGEQFF